Following are 7 T cell receptor beta chains from one sample sequenced in a study of PD-1 blockade in classical Hodgkin lymphoma. Every one of the patients relapsed after autologous stem cell transplantation (brentuximab vedotin exposure was variable). Measured with immunoSEQ multiplex PCR; TCRdb has only the in-frame clones, and not every one. The table has roughly 100,000 clones, around 88% seen once; the top ten hold more than 6.5%. This sample comprised peripheral blood mononuclear cells (PBMCs), obtained before the second cycle of nivolumab. Receptors were obtained from a human donor with classical Hodgkin lymphoma.

V usage is TRBV21-1 and J usage is TRBJ2-5; TRBD2, the D gene given by the table, was not confirmed from the DNA. TRBV21-1 is an annotated pseudogene. The CDR3 consists of 12 residues. The CDR3 spells CASSKASETQYF. The DNA for the CDR3 is TGTGCCAGCAGCAAAGCCTCGGAGACCCAGTACTTC.

The chain is built from TRBV25-1 and TRBJ2-7, with D perhaps given as TRBD1 or TRBD2 (7 bases each). This CDR3 is built from 17 residues. The germline gives CDR1 MGHDK, CDR2 SYGVNS. V was cut by 3 bases and J by 4 bases, with 22 bases left in between. As DNA, the CDR3 is TGTGCCAGCAGTGAGGGGGGAGGGGGCGCGAGTCTGTACGAGCAGTACTTC. Amino acids: CASSEGGGGASLYEQYF.

V and J are TRBV10-3 and TRBJ2-5, with a tentative D call TRBD2 (5 bases). CDR3 length equals 15 residues. The germline V and J ends were trimmed by 0 bases and 5 bases, with 13 bases remaining between them. Per the germline V gene, CDR1 is ENHRY and CDR2 is SYGVKD. The CDR3 DNA reads TGTGCCATCAGTGAGTCGCGGGCTAGCTCTGAGACCCAGTACTTC. It translates to CAISESRASSETQYF.

The chain carries TRBV15 and TRBJ1-4; D remains ambiguous. V was cut by 0 bases and J by 4 bases, with 12 bases left in between. Germline V gives CDR1 LNHNV, CDR2 YYDKDF (reference sequence). This CDR3 is 16 amino acids long. This CDR3 reads CATSRDRNAFNEKLFF. CDR3 nucleotides: TGTGCCACCAGCAGAGATCGGAACGCTTTTAATGAAAAACTGTTTTTT. Full variable domain (rest looked up from reference TRBV15 and TRBJ1-4): DAMVIQNPRYQVTQFGKPVTLSCSQTLNHNVMYWYQQKSSQAPKLLFHYYDKDFNNEADTPDNFQSRRPNTSFCFLDIRSPGLGDTAMYLCATSRDRNAFNEKLFFGSGTQLSVL.

The chain uses TRBV27 and TRBJ1-4; D is ambiguous. This CDR3 is 15 amino acids long. Trimming shortened V by 1 base and J by 3 bases, and 9 bases separated the two germline ends. Germline CDR1 reads MNHEY; CDR2 reads SMNVEV (reference sequence). The CDR3 sequence is CASSLLGGANEKLFF. The CDR3 DNA sequence: TGTGCCAGCAGTTTATTAGGTGGGGCTAATGAAAAACTGTTTTTT.

This chain joins TRBV6-5 and TRBJ2-7; 12 bases are a match to TRBD1. CDR1 is MNHEY, CDR2 SVGAGI, per germline. Trimming removed 6 bases from V and 3 bases from J; junction bases left unmatched: 6. CDR3 length equals 15 residues. This CDR3 reads CASSWGQGARYEQYF. CDR3 coding DNA: TGTGCCAGCAGCTGGGGACAGGGGGCGCGCTACGAGCAGTACTTC.

V usage is TRBV4-1 and J usage is TRBJ2-1; D gene uncertain. The CDR3 is 13 residues long. Per germline, CDR1 MGHRA and CDR2 YSYEKL. Trimming cost V 2 bases and J 7 bases, with 9 bases left between them. This chain's CDR3 is CASSQHDRNEQFF. CDR3 DNA sequence: TGCGCCAGCAGCCAACATGACCGTAATGAGCAGTTCTTC.